The 26 T cell receptor beta chains listed next were all sequenced from one sample in a study of cytomegalovirus exposure and HLA in healthy donors. Use of 60 Vbeta and 13 Jbeta primers characterized the PCR. TCRdb keeps only in-frame clones here, not all; method: immunoSEQ multiplex PCR. The repertoire holds 200,000 to 250,000 clones, about three quarters seen once, with under 0.6% in the top ten. The sequenced sample was PBMCs. These receptors were obtained from a boy aged 10-17 years in good health and CMV-seronegative.

With respect to this clone: Other nucleotide sequences from this sample produce the same CDR3. The chain is built from TRBV4-1 and TRBJ1-2, with a weak D call TRBD1 (5 bases). The CDR3 consists of 17 residues. Germline CDR1 is MGHRA and CDR2 is YSYEKL. V was cut by 1 base and J by 7 bases, with 22 bases left in between. DNA for the CDR3: TGCGCCAGCAGCCAAGGGGTGGGAGGGGCGCCTTTGGGTGGCTACACCTTC. Protein sequence: CASSQGVGGAPLGGYTF.

The rearrangement links TRBV11-3 to TRBJ2-5; TRBD2 aligns across 7 bases. Per germline, CDR1 SGHNT and CDR2 YENEEA. V trimming: 0 bases; J trimming: 4 bases; junction bases outside the gene matches: 2. The CDR3 is 14 residues long. The CDR3: CASSLDRGGETQYF. CDR3 nucleotides: TGTGCCAGCAGCTTAGATCGCGGGGGAGAGACCCAGTACTTC.

This chain uses TRBV7-9 with TRBJ2-5; D not certain. This CDR3 comprises 14 residues. V was clipped by 2 bases and J by 0 bases, with 7 bases between them. The germline gives CDR1 SEHNR, CDR2 FQNEAQ (reference sequence). CDR3 nucleotide sequence: TGTGCCAGCAGCTTACCGCGCAACCAAGAGACCCAGTACTTC. This translates into CASSLPRNQETQYF.

The chain carries TRBV14 and TRBJ2-7; 7 bases line up with TRBD1. V dropped 3 bases and J dropped 6; count of bases not matched to a gene: 8. CDR3 length: 14 amino acids. CDR1 and CDR2 (germline): SGHDN, FVKESK. The CDR3 protein is CASSHPGQYFEQYF. The CDR3 region has the DNA TGTGCCAGCAGCCACCCGGGACAGTATTTCGAGCAGTACTTC.

This clone came up once. The rearrangement links TRBV2 to TRBJ1-1; D gene uncertain. This CDR3 is built from 13 residues. Per germline, CDR1 SNHLY and CDR2 FYNNEI. V was trimmed by 4 bases and J by 1 base, leaving 7 bases between them. The CDR3 loop reads CASSAGSNTEAFF. The CDR3 bases are TGTGCCAGCAGTGCGGGATCGAACACTGAAGCTTTCTTT.

V gene TRBV10-3 combines with J gene TRBJ2-1; 10 nucleotides match TRBD2. V trimming: 4 bases; J trimming: 8 bases; junction bases outside the gene matches: 5. CDR3 length: 14 residues. CDR1 ENHRY and CDR2 SYGVKD come from the germline V gene. This CDR3 reads CAISVRTSGDEQFF. The CDR3 DNA follows: TGTGCCATCAGTGTAAGGACTAGCGGCGATGAGCAGTTCTTC.

The rearrangement uses TRBV27 and TRBJ1-3, with D uncertain. Deletions cut 8 bases from V and 0 bases from J, with 8 bases between. The CDR3 has 13 amino acids. The V gene's germline CDR1 is MNHEY and CDR2 SMNVEV (reference sequence). The CDR3 DNA is TGTGCCAGCGAGGGTTACTCTGGAAACACCATATATTTT. Amino acid sequence: CASEGYSGNTIYF.

The chain joins TRBV30 to TRBJ1-5; D is perhaps TRBD1 (5 bases). This CDR3 contains 13 residues. Germline CDR1 is GTSNPN and CDR2 is SVGIG (reference sequence). The V end lost 2 bases, the J end lost 6 bases, and 11 bases lay between the germline ends. For the CDR3, the DNA is TGTGCCTGGAGTCCCGGGGGTAGTCAGCCCCAGCATTTT. It yields the protein CAWSPGGSQPQHF. The whole variable domain, filled in from reference TRBV30 and TRBJ1-5, reads SQTIHQWPATLVQPVGSPLSLECTVEGTSNPNLYWYRQAAGRGLQLLFYSVGIGQISSEVPQNLSASRPQDRQFILSSKKLLLSDSGFYLCAWSPGGSQPQHFGDGTRLSIL.

V usage is TRBV29-1 and J usage is TRBJ1-4; D is possibly TRBD1 (6 bases). This CDR3 region has 13 residues. V lost 5 bases and J 6 bases, leaving 13 bases between the germline ends. Germline V gene lookup returns CDR1 SQVTM and CDR2 ANQGSEA. In DNA form, the CDR3 reads TGCAGCGTTCGGGACAACGAGGATGAAAAACTGTTTTTT. Translating gives CSVRDNEDEKLFF.

The chain carries TRBV19 and TRBJ2-3; 10 positions match TRBD1. This CDR3 spans 16 amino acids. The V segment lost 6 bases and the J segment 5 bases; nucleotides outside the gene matches: 11. CDR1 is LNHDA, CDR2 SQIVND, per germline (reference sequence). Here the CDR3 reads CASRPTGTGAGDTQYF. The DNA of the CDR3 is TGTGCCAGTAGGCCTACCGGGACAGGGGCAGGAGATACGCAGTATTTT.

The CDR3 reads CASSQGFEGGGSNQPQHF. The CDR3 bases are TGCGCCAGCAGCCAAGGATTTGAGGGGGGAGGGAGCAATCAGCCCCAGCATTTT. The V gene is TRBV4-1, the J gene TRBJ1-5, with a tentative D call TRBD1 (6 bases). V was trimmed by 1 base and J by 1 base, leaving 17 bases between them. The germline V gene encodes CDR1 MGHRA and CDR2 YSYEKL. The CDR3 is 18 residues long.

The chain uses TRBV6-5 and TRBJ2-1; 8 bases map to TRBD1. Germline V gene lookup returns CDR1 MNHEY and CDR2 SVGAGI. The CDR3 length is 13 residues. With 5 bases clipped from V and 10 bases from J, the junction kept 7 bases outside the gene matches. The DNA of the CDR3 is TGTGCCAGCAGTCGCGGACAGGGAGGCGAGCAGTTCTTC. Amino acids: CASSRGQGGEQFF.

This sequence joins TRBV4-2 and TRBJ1-6, with 7 bases identical to TRBD1. Germline-derived CDR1 and CDR2 are LGHNA and YNFKEQ. CDR3 length: 14 amino acids. The trim removed 1 base at V and 10 bases at J, leaving 4 bases unmatched. The CDR3 region has the DNA TGTGCCAGCAGCCAAGCTCAGGGGGGCTCACCCCTCCACTTT. As protein: CASSQAQGGSPLHF.

The chain has TRBV19 and TRBJ2-7; 9 bases map to TRBD1. Germline-derived CDR1 and CDR2 are LNHDA and SQIVND (reference sequence). The CDR3 is 17 amino acids. Germline trimming cut 1 base from V and 7 bases from J; bases unmatched to any gene: 14. CDR3 loop: CASSIALNRGRRREQYF. The CDR3 region has the DNA TGTGCCAGTAGTATAGCCCTTAACAGGGGGCGGCGAAGGGAGCAGTACTTC.

The count of this clone is one. J is TRBJ2-7 and V is TRBV6-5; 8 positions match TRBD1. This CDR3 is built from 15 residues. Germline-derived CDR1 and CDR2 are MNHEY and SVGAGI. V gave up 5 bases and J gave up 1 base; unmatched junction bases: 7. The CDR3 reads CASSPGTGGSYEQYF. In nucleotides, the CDR3 is TGTGCCAGCAGTCCCGGGACAGGAGGGTCCTACGAGCAGTACTTC.

This rearrangement joins TRBV10-1 to TRBJ2-5; possibly TRBD2 for D (7 bases). The closer fit of TRBJ2-7 to the DNA end suggests the J call may be wrong. Germline CDR1 WNHNN, CDR2 SYGVQD (reference sequence). This CDR3 has 14 residues. This CDR3 is CASSDGGGPDEQYF. The CDR3, as DNA: TGCGCCAGCAGTGACGGCGGGGGCCCCGACGAGCAGTACTTC.

The V gene is TRBV7-9, the J gene TRBJ2-5, with 9 nucleotides matching TRBD1. J lost 5 bases, V lost 5 bases, and 12 bases had no gene match. The CDR3 is 16 residues long. From germline, CDR1 is SEHNR and CDR2 FQNEAQ (reference sequence). CDR3 sequence (DNA): TGTGCCAGCAGCCCCAGAACAGGGGGCGCTACGGAGACCCAGTACTTC. The encoded protein is CASSPRTGGATETQYF.

The chain couples TRBV7-9 to TRBJ2-7; TRBD2 matches at 10 bases. CDR1 is SEHNR, CDR2 FQNEAQ, per germline (reference sequence). Trimming at V came to 0 bases and at J to 2 bases, leaving 10 bases not matched to a gene. This CDR3 is built from 18 residues. The CDR3 bases are TGTGCCAGCAGCTTAGCCCTTCGTTTTAGCGGGAGGCCCTACGAGCAGTACTTC. It encodes CASSLALRFSGRPYEQYF.

This rearrangement joins TRBV10-3 to TRBJ2-7, with D possibly TRBD1 on 6 matching bases. This CDR3 has 14 residues. Germline values: CDR1 ENHRY, CDR2 SYGVKD. Trimming cost V 7 bases and J 0 bases, with 13 bases left between them. CDR3 protein: CAIMPDRNSYEQYF. The CDR3 DNA reads as TGTGCCATCATGCCGGACAGAAACTCCTACGAGCAGTACTTC.

This clone occurred a few times. This chain uses TRBV7-3 with TRBJ1-2; 7 bases agree with TRBD1. The CDR3 sequence is 14 residues long. Trimming removed 6 bases from V and 6 bases from J; junction bases left unmatched: 10. Looked up from germline, CDR1 is SGHTA and CDR2 is FQGTGA. The CDR3 DNA reads as TGTGCCAGCAGTGACAGGGCTTCCGTGAATGGCTACACCTTC. Protein sequence: CASSDRASVNGYTF.

This chain links TRBV30 with TRBJ2-5; 8 bases align to TRBD1. This CDR3 has 13 amino acids. CDR1 GTSNPN and CDR2 SVGIG come from the germline V gene (reference sequence). V lost 1 base to trimming and J lost 3 bases; unmatched junction nucleotides: 1. The CDR3 region is CAWSGGQEETQYF. CDR3 nucleotides: TGTGCCTGGAGTGGGGGACAGGAAGAGACCCAGTACTTC.

The chain joins TRBV15 to TRBJ1-1, with D unresolved. V lost 5 bases, J lost 0 bases, and 13 bases lay in between. This CDR3 is built from 15 residues. The germline V gene has CDR1 LNHNV and CDR2 YYDKDF (reference sequence). In DNA, the CDR3 is TGTGCCACCAGCTGGGTCAGGCAGCTGAACACTGAAGCTTTCTTT. This sequence encodes CATSWVRQLNTEAFF.

To note about this clone: A junction end diverges from the germline sequence, so it may reflect a read error. The chain combines TRBV7-9 with TRBJ1-5; TRBD1 aligns across 11 bases. Germline assignment: CDR1 SEHNR and CDR2 FQNEAQ (reference sequence). The CDR3 is 16 amino acids. CDR3 in DNA: TGTTCCAGCAGCTTATCCCAGGACAGGGGGCAACAGCCCCAGCATTTT. It codes for CSSSLSQDRGQQPQHF.

The chain is built from TRBV9 and TRBJ2-2, with D possibly matching TRBD1 (5 bases). Germline V lookup: CDR1 SGDLS, CDR2 YYNGEE. Trimming took off 3 bases at V and 9 bases at J, with 9 bases between the two ends. The CDR3 is 12 amino acids. The CDR3 region has the DNA TGTGCCAGCAGCGCCCAGGGCAGGGAGCTGTTTTTT. This sequence encodes CASSAQGRELFF.

The chain combines TRBV2 with TRBJ1-3, with 8 bases that match TRBD1. Trimming cost V 4 bases and J 2 bases; bases outside gene matches: 7. The germline CDR1 and CDR2 sequences are SNHLY and FYNNEI. This CDR3 has 16 amino acids. The CDR3 sequence: CASSGGQGLPGNTIYF. CDR3 DNA sequence: TGTGCCAGCAGTGGAGGACAGGGCCTCCCTGGAAACACCATATATTTT. The full variable domain, completed using reference TRBV2 and TRBJ1-3, is EPEVTQTPSHQVTQMGQEVILRCVPISNHLYFYWYRQILGQKVEFLVSFYNNEISEKSEIFDDQFSVERPDGSNFTLKIRSTKLEDSAMYFCASSGGQGLPGNTIYFGEGSWLTVV.

The rearrangement uses TRBV7-9 and TRBJ1-4; 7 bases align to TRBD1. In germline, CDR1 is SEHNR, CDR2 FQNEAQ (reference sequence). The CDR3 runs 17 residues. With V trimmed by 4 bases and J by 6 bases, 14 bases remained unmatched. This CDR3 reads CASSSLFATGRYEKLFF. For the CDR3, the DNA is TGTGCCAGCAGCTCACTATTCGCGACAGGGAGATATGAAAAACTGTTTTTT.